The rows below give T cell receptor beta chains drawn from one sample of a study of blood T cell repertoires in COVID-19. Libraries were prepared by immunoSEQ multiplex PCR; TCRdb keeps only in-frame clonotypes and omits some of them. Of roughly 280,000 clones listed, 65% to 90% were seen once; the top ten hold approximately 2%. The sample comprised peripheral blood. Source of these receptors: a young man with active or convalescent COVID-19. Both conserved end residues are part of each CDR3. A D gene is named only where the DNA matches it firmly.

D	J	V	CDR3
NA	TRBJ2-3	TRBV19	CASSSRGAGTDTQYF
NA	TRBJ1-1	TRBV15	CATRARVVTEAFF
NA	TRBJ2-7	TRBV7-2	CASSFHSSSYEQYF
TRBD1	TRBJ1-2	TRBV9	CASSEGGQGVVNYGYTF
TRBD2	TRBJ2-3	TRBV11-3	CASSLQFGGGAGDTQYF
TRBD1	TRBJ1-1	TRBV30	CALGDRHTEAFF
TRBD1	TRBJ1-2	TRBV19	CASSTGQGYGYTF
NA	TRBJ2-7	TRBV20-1	CSASLRGGSYEQYF
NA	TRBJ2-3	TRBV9	CASSVSDRMTTDTQYF
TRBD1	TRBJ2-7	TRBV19	CASRQWDRTDEQYF
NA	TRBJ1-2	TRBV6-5	CASSLRERYGYTF
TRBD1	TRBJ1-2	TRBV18	CASSPYKPGQGSGYTF
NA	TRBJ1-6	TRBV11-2	CASSLDYRNSPLHF
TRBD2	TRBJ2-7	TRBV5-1	CASSQDGGDRGEQYF
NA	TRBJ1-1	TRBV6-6	CASSTLYPGGTEAFF
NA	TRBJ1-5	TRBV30	CAWSPGTSNQPQHF